This T cell receptor beta chain was observed in a study of blood T cell repertoires in COVID-19. About the study: Sample material is recorded as cDNA or gDNA derived from T cells, B-cell-depleted T cells, or PBMCs.

Profiled with immunoSEQ multiplex PCR; TCRdb holds only in-frame clones, not every one. The sample lists 100,000 to 150,000 clones, 65% to 85% occurring once. This CDR3 contains 13 residues. Germline V CDR1 and CDR2: SQVTM, ANQGSEA. Trimming took off 6 bases at V and 3 bases at J, with 12 bases between the two ends. This receptor was identified in a woman aged 70-85 years with acute or convalescent COVID-19. The sample taken for sequencing was peripheral blood. This sequence joins TRBV29-1 and TRBJ2-4; possible D gene TRBD1, 7 bases. For the CDR3, the DNA is TGCAGCGTCTCAGGGGGAGGCAAAAACATTCAGTACTTC. Translation gives CSVSGGGKNIQYF.